Below, one T cell receptor beta chain is given with its context. No antigen is known for it. No qualities accompany the bases; no much larger clone lies one base away. The data stem from a study of blood T cell repertoires in COVID-19 (dated by TCRdb to about 2020). For the wider study: Samples from collaborators originated in the United States, Italy and Spain and spanned both the acute and convalescent phases of COVID-19. The samples were drawn from the first 160 participants of the ongoing ImmuneRACE study and from 1,254 subjects provided by 6 global collaborators. Sample metadata almost always included a de-identified subject ID, COVID-19 status, age in years and sex. Deeply sampled blood TCRbeta repertoires from subjects exposed to, actively infected with, or recovered from COVID-19 were included in the dataset. The prospective study material was composed of cDNA or gDNA derived from T cells, B-cell-depleted T cells, or PBMCs. The repertoires were released in a freely available public database meant as a resource for research on the immune response to SARS-CoV-2. Where available, HLA class I and class II types were taken from metadata supplied by the sample provider and were not determined by assay-based typing. The paper as a whole reports these results and caveats: The quantity of clinical and demographic metadata differed by source and by participant and was supplied without curation.

Whole blood was collected in K2EDTA tubes by collaborating institutions according to the institutions' own protocols. For TCRbeta analysis, collaborators shipped samples in one of three forms: frozen whole blood, isolated PBMCs, or DNA extracted from either of those sample types. The immunoSEQ Assay, a bias-controlled multiplex PCR, was used to amplify TCRbeta CDR3 regions from genomic DNA. The original pipeline was this. Within the assay, amplification of reference gene primers was used to estimate how many nucleated cells each sample contained. Sequence reads were collapsed and filtered to measure the absolute abundance of every unique TCRbeta CDR3 rearrangement. For each sample, productive Simpson clonality was calculated as the square root of Simpson's diversity index over productive rearrangements. This is the immuneACCESS table as TCRdb keeps it, with only in-frame sequences that have V and J called. A part of the clones is gone; compared with another copy, unresolved V genes explain less than half, and the rest is unexplained. That table gives V, J and clone size, and the DNA gave D and trimming. A total of fewer than 250,000 clones appear in this sample, about four fifths of them only once. Less than 11% of the sample is taken by the ten largest.

Reading the germline V gene (reference sequence) gives CDR1 SEHNR and CDR2 FQNEAQ. V loses 4 bases, J loses 2 bases, and the germline ends lie 24 bases apart. Taken from cysteine to phenylalanine, the CDR3 has 18 residues. CDR3 DNA is the only sequence kept; it has 54 bases, read in frame from the first base. The sample taken for sequencing was peripheral blood. Here the chain combines TRBV7-9 and TRBJ2-7, and perhaps TRBD1 as D gene, on 5 matching bases. The TCR sequence derives from a woman aged 80 or older with acute or convalescent COVID-19. In nucleotides, the sequence is TGTGCCAGCAGCTCATTCAGTGGGTGGCAGGGTATTCCCTACGAGCAGTACTTC. Translated, this gives CASSSFSGWQGIPYEQYF.